Shown below are 16 T cell receptor beta chains from a single sample sequenced in a study of radiation and T cells in renal cell carcinoma. Sample time point: blood 2 weeks post-SBRT. Indicated treatment: 15 Gy SBRT to primary tumor, nephrectomy 4 weeks later. The method was immunoSEQ multiplex PCR; TCRdb's version includes in-frame clones alone and lacks a portion of them. This table has about 130,000 clones, approximately 90% appearing once. The sample consisted of blood, taken from a patient whose treatment included radiotherapy and nephrectomy. Receptors were obtained from a woman between 65 and 79 years old with renal cell carcinoma.

V usage is TRBV6-5 and J usage is TRBJ2-7; TRBD2 matches at 12 bases. The germline CDR1 and CDR2 sequences are MNHEY and SVGAGI. This CDR3 spans 16 amino acids. After removal of 4 bases from V and 7 bases from J, the junction contained 11 bases not matched to a gene. The CDR3 DNA sequence: TGTGCCAGCAGTTCGACTAGCGGGGGTGCCCCTGGGGAGCAGTACTTC. Protein: CASSSTSGGAPGEQYF.

The CDR3 DNA is TGTGCCAGCAGGGTAGGGGGAGGGTACACTGAAGCTTTCTTT. This translates into CASRVGGGYTEAFF. The chain employs TRBV5-8 and TRBJ1-1; tentatively, D is TRBD1 (6 bases). The CDR3 covers 14 residues. Germline values: CDR1 SGHTS, CDR2 YDEGEE. The V gene lost 5 bases and the J gene lost 3 bases, with 14 bases spanning the gap. Full variable domain (rest looked up from reference TRBV5-8 and TRBJ1-1): EAGVTQSPTHLIKTRGQQATLRCSPISGHTSVYWYQQALGLGLQFLLWYDEGEERNRGNFPPRFSGRQFPNYSSELNVNALELEDSALYLCASRVGGGYTEAFFGQGTRLTVV.

The chain links TRBV5-4 to TRBJ1-4; D unclear. The germline V gene encodes CDR1 SGHNT and CDR2 YYREEE (reference sequence). This CDR3 contains 14 residues. V was trimmed by 1 base and J by 0 bases, leaving 4 bases between them. CDR3 protein: CASSLTATNEKLFF. The CDR3 region has the DNA TGTGCCAGCAGCTTGACAGCAACTAATGAAAAACTGTTTTTT. The full variable domain, completed using reference TRBV5-4 and TRBJ1-4, is ETGVTQSPTHLIKTRGQQVTLRCSSQSGHNTVSWYQQALGQGPQFIFQYYREEENGRGNFPPRFSGLQFPNYSSELNVNALELDDSALYLCASSLTATNEKLFFGSGTQLSVL.

The chain couples TRBV2 to TRBJ1-5; D is unresolved. From germline, CDR1 is SNHLY and CDR2 FYNNEI. The ends were cut back, 2 bases at V and 3 bases at J, with 11 bases in the middle. The CDR3 consists of 15 residues. CDR3 nucleotides: TGTGCCAGCAGTGAATTTACCCAGGACAATCAGCCCCAGCATTTT. It specifies CASSEFTQDNQPQHF.

This sequence joins TRBV4-1 and TRBJ1-4, with TRBD1 matching over 10 bases. The CDR3 loop spans 15 amino acids. Germline-derived CDR1 and CDR2 are MGHRA and YSYEKL. J gave up 5 bases and V 2 bases, and 2 bases lay outside the gene matches. As DNA, the CDR3 is TGCGCCAGCAGCCAACCGGGACAGGGGAATGAAAAACTGTTTTTT. Its protein product is CASSQPGQGNEKLFF.

The gene calls are TRBV5-1 and TRBJ2-5; D remains unclear. V was trimmed by 2 bases and J by 2 bases, leaving 10 bases between them. Germline CDR1 is SGHRS and CDR2 is YFSETQ. The CDR3 loop spans 14 amino acids. In nucleotides, the CDR3 is TGCGCCAGCAGCTTCTATATCGGACAAGAGACCCAGTACTTC. It yields the protein CASSFYIGQETQYF. The full variable domain, rest sourced from reference TRBV5-1 and TRBJ2-5, is KAGVTQTPRYLIKTRGQQVTLSCSPISGHRSVSWYQQTPGQGLQFLFEYFSETQRNKGNFPGRFSGRQFSNSRSEMNVSTLELGDSALYLCASSFYIGQETQYFGPGTRLLVL.

The rearrangement links TRBV5-4 to TRBJ1-3; possibly TRBD1 for D (5 bases). Between the trimmed V and J ends, which lost 3 bases and 12 bases, there was a span of 16 bases. The CDR3 consists of 13 residues. CDR1 is SGHNT, CDR2 YYREEE, per germline (reference sequence). CDR3 in amino acids: CASSYGADGIIYF. CDR3 DNA sequence: TGTGCCAGCAGCTACGGGGCCGATGGGATCATATATTTT.

The chain is built from TRBV4-1 and TRBJ2-7; 8 bases match TRBD1. V lost 4 bases and J lost 3; bases outside the gene matches: 5. The germline gives CDR1 MGHRA, CDR2 YSYEKL. This CDR3 is built from 14 residues. Here the CDR3 reads CASSPGQVLYEQYF. In DNA, the CDR3 is TGCGCCAGCAGCCCGGGACAGGTCCTCTACGAGCAGTACTTC.

The chain employs TRBV15 and TRBJ1-2; TRBD1 is a possible D gene (6 bases). The V and J ends lost 3 bases and 4 bases respectively, with 15 bases between them. This CDR3 has 15 amino acids. CDR1 is LNHNV and CDR2 is YYDKDF in the germline V gene (reference sequence). Here the CDR3 reads CATSRTSEGGYGYTF. The CDR3 region has the DNA TGTGCCACCAGCAGGACCTCGGAGGGGGGCTATGGCTACACCTTC.

The chain combines TRBV5-4 with TRBJ2-3, with D unclear. CDR1 SGHNT and CDR2 YYREEE come from the germline V gene (reference sequence). The CDR3 is made up of 14 amino acids. V was pared by 0 bases and J by 0 bases, with 5 bases between. The CDR3 spells CASSLDGSTDTQYF. CDR3 sequence (DNA): TGTGCCAGCAGCTTGGACGGAAGCACAGATACGCAGTATTTT.

Here the CDR3 reads CASSLYSEAPYEQYF. The CDR3 DNA reads as TGTGCCAGCAGTTTATATAGCGAAGCCCCCTACGAGCAGTACTTC. The rearrangement joins TRBV27 to TRBJ2-7, with D maybe TRBD2 (5 bases). Trimming shortened V by 1 base and J by 2 bases, and 12 bases separated the two germline ends. The CDR3 length is 15 residues. CDR1 and CDR2 from the germline V gene are MNHEY and SMNVEV (reference sequence).

J is TRBJ2-1 and V is TRBV4-1; TRBD2 aligns across 7 bases. Unmatched junction bases numbered 4, after V lost 0 bases and J lost 2 bases. Germline V gene lookup returns CDR1 MGHRA and CDR2 YSYEKL. This CDR3 is 16 amino acids long. CDR3 coding DNA: TGCGCCAGCAGCCAAGATTGGGGGGGAACCTACAATGAGCAGTTCTTC. Translation: CASSQDWGGTYNEQFF.

The chain carries TRBV9 and TRBJ1-2; 9 bases are shared with TRBD1. Germline CDR1 is SGDLS and CDR2 is YYNGEE. The CDR3 totals 15 residues. With 0 bases clipped from V and 2 bases from J, the junction kept 2 bases outside the gene matches. The CDR3 nucleotides read TGTGCCAGCAGCGTAGGGGGGACAGGGAACTATGGCTACACCTTC. The encoded protein is CASSVGGTGNYGYTF.

The CDR3 loop is CASSQWGLASKTEAFF. The CDR3 DNA reads TGTGCCAGCAGCCAGTGGGGCCTGGCTTCTAAGACTGAAGCTTTCTTT. The chain couples TRBV5-6 to TRBJ1-1, with D tentatively TRBD1 (5 bases). Germline loops: CDR1 SGHDT, CDR2 YYEEEE. The germline V and J ends were trimmed by 4 bases and 5 bases, with 21 bases remaining between them. This CDR3 is 16 amino acids long.

The chain carries TRBV5-1 and TRBJ2-2; TRBD2 aligns across 7 bases. CDR3 length equals 14 residues. CDR1 SGHRS and CDR2 YFSETQ come from the germline V gene. V shed 3 bases and J 7 bases; nucleotides not matched to a gene: 6. In DNA form, the CDR3 reads TGCGCCAGCAGCTCGGTCCCTAGCGGCGGGGAGCTGTTTTTT. Its protein is CASSSVPSGGELFF.

V is TRBV19 and J is TRBJ1-1; D gene unclear. Germline CDR1 reads LNHDA; CDR2 reads SQIVND (reference sequence). Trimming removed 10 bases at V and 4 bases at J, with 16 bases between. This CDR3 has 13 amino acids. The CDR3 protein is CATFGPSRTEAFF. The CDR3 region has the DNA TGTGCCACCTTCGGACCGTCCCGCACTGAAGCTTTCTTT.